Shown below are 15 T cell receptor beta chains from a single sample sequenced in a study of blood T cell repertoires in COVID-19. The data were produced by immunoSEQ multiplex PCR, yet TCRdb's version contains in-frame clones alone and is incomplete. The sample includes about 84,000 clones, 70% to 90% of them seen just once. The specimen was peripheral blood. The source is a woman aged 80 or over with acute or convalescent COVID-19.

The chain couples TRBV4-3 to TRBJ1-3; 7 bases are shared with TRBD1. The CDR3 extends over 16 amino acids. The ends lost 3 bases at V and 1 base at J; junction bases unmatched: 6. Germline V gives CDR1 LGHNA, CDR2 YSLEER. This CDR3 is CASSQSRRGSGNTIYF. As DNA, the CDR3 is TGCGCCAGCAGCCAGTCTCGCAGGGGGTCTGGAAACACCATATATTTT.

The V gene is TRBV5-4, the J gene TRBJ2-3, with a weak D call TRBD1 (6 bases). Trimming removed 0 bases at V and 0 bases at J, with 20 bases between. Germline V gene lookup returns CDR1 SGHNT and CDR2 YYREEE (reference sequence). The CDR3 runs to 19 residues. Here the CDR3 DNA reads TGTGCCAGCAGCTTGGGGTTGGGCAGGGACATTTCTAGCACAGATACGCAGTATTTT. It encodes CASSLGLGRDISSTDTQYF.

This clone was counted only a few times. The chain uses TRBV4-1 and TRBJ1-1, with 10 bases fitting TRBD1. V shed 5 bases, J shed 4 bases, and the junction held 16 bases outside the gene matches. CDR3 length: 18 amino acids. CDR1 and CDR2 from the germline V gene are MGHRA and YSYEKL. CDR3 sequence: CASSERQGAGPFGTEAFF. The DNA for the CDR3 is TGCGCCAGCAGCGAAAGACAGGGGGCGGGCCCTTTCGGCACTGAAGCTTTCTTT.

V gene TRBV2 combines with J gene TRBJ1-5; 8 positions match TRBD1. Germline V gene sequence: CDR1 SNHLY, CDR2 FYNNEI. CDR3 length equals 14 residues. After removal of 7 bases from V and 6 bases from J, the junction contained 8 bases not matched to a gene. The CDR3 sequence is CASNGQGGFQPQHF. The CDR3 nucleotides are TGTGCCAGCAACGGACAGGGAGGGTTTCAGCCCCAGCATTTT.

The table lists this clone with a count of one. This sequence joins TRBV9 and TRBJ2-3; 9 positions match TRBD1. Unmatched junction bases numbered 9, after V lost 0 bases and J lost 1 base. The CDR3 totals 18 residues. The V gene's germline CDR1 is SGDLS and CDR2 YYNGEE. This CDR3 reads CASSVGGDRAWGTDTQYF. Here the CDR3 DNA reads TGTGCCAGCAGCGTAGGTGGGGACAGGGCTTGGGGCACAGATACGCAGTATTTT. Combining the CDR3 with reference TRBV9 and TRBJ2-3 gives the whole variable domain DSGVTQTPKHLITATGQRVTLRCSPRSGDLSVYWYQQSLDQGLQFLIQYYNGEERAKGNILERFSAQQFPDLHSELNLSSLELGDSALYFCASSVGGDRAWGTDTQYFGPGTRLTVL.

This clone appeared once. V is TRBV7-2 and J is TRBJ1-5; D ambiguous. Trimming removed 4 bases from V and 7 bases from J, with 11 bases in between. The CDR3 spans 13 residues. Germline V gene lookup returns CDR1 SGHTA and CDR2 FQGNSA. CDR3 nucleotide sequence: TGTGCCAGCAGCTCCTGGGAGGGCCAGCCCCAGCATTTT. Translation gives CASSSWEGQPQHF.

The genes are TRBV11-2 and TRBJ2-2, with TRBD1 matching 7 bases. V lost 5 bases and J lost 3; bases outside the gene matches: 6. Germline V gene data show CDR1 as SGHAT and CDR2 as FQNNGV. The CDR3 is 15 residues long. CDR3 amino acids: CASSGWGTDTGELFF. CDR3 sequence (DNA): TGTGCCAGCAGCGGCTGGGGGACAGACACCGGGGAGCTGTTTTTT.

This clone has just one count. The chain is built from TRBV10-3 and TRBJ1-1; D may be TRBD1 (6 bases). Trimming took off 4 bases at V and 6 bases at J, with 9 bases between the two ends. The CDR3 has 12 amino acids. Germline assignment: CDR1 ENHRY and CDR2 SYGVKD. The CDR3 DNA follows: TGTGCCATCAGTGGACAGGAATCTGAAGCTTTCTTT. It is translated as CAISGQESEAFF.

The chain employs TRBV3-1 (or the pseudogene TRBV3-2) and TRBJ2-7; 9 bases are shared with TRBD1. With V trimmed by 2 bases and J by 1 base, 6 bases remained unmatched. Germline CDR1 reads LGHDT; CDR2 reads YNNKEL (reference sequence). The CDR3 contains 16 residues. As DNA, the CDR3 is TGTGCCAGCAGCCAACTCCCGGGACAGGGTTCCTACGAGCAGTACTTC. Protein product: CASSQLPGQGSYEQYF.

The rearrangement uses TRBV7-9 and TRBJ1-6, with D hard to call. V lost 5 bases and J 6 bases, leaving 8 bases between the germline ends. Germline V lookup: CDR1 SEHNR, CDR2 FQNEAQ (reference sequence). CDR3 length: 13 residues. The CDR3 loop is CASSPPRNSPLHF. In DNA, the CDR3 is TGTGCCAGCAGCCCCCCCCGTAATTCACCCCTCCACTTT. Complete variable domain (other parts from reference TRBV7-9 and TRBJ1-6): DTGVSQNPRHKITKRGQNVTFRCDPISEHNRLYWYRQTLGQGPEFLTYFQNEAQLEKSRLLSDRFSAERPKGSFSTLEIQRTEQGDSAMYLCASSPPRNSPLHFGNGTRLTVT.

The V gene is TRBV5-4, the J gene TRBJ2-1; D is possibly TRBD2 (7 bases). Germline CDR1 reads SGHNT; CDR2 reads YYREEE (reference sequence). This CDR3 has 17 amino acids. V was trimmed by 0 bases and J by 9 bases, leaving 22 bases between them. This CDR3 is CASSLGRGGGRNTEQFF. In DNA form, the CDR3 reads TGTGCCAGCAGCTTGGGGCGTGGGGGGGGCCGAAATACTGAGCAGTTCTTC.

V usage is TRBV12-3 or TRBV12-4 and J usage is TRBJ1-4; D is unresolved. V lost 3 bases, J lost 6 bases, and 5 bases lay in between. CDR3 size: 12 residues. The CDR3 protein is CASSFSDEKLFF. CDR3 sequence (DNA): TGTGCCAGCAGTTTCTCGGATGAAAAACTGTTTTTT.

The chain combines TRBV5-5 with TRBJ2-5; possible D gene TRBD2, 5 bases. V was shortened by 4 bases and J by 7 bases, with 17 bases between the two germline ends. Germline loops: CDR1 SGHKS, CDR2 YYEKEE (reference sequence). The length of the CDR3 is 14 residues. CDR3: CASSPPSPEGTQYF. The CDR3 coding sequence is TGTGCCAGCAGCCCCCCCTCCCCCGAGGGGACCCAGTACTTC.

The V gene is TRBV19, the J gene TRBJ1-1; 9 bases align to TRBD1. V lost 6 bases, J lost 7 bases, and 18 bases stayed unmatched. This CDR3 contains 17 residues. CDR1 is LNHDA and CDR2 is SQIVND in the germline V gene (reference sequence). The CDR3 sequence is CASRLAPVQGAQGEAFF. The DNA of the CDR3 is TGTGCCAGTAGATTAGCCCCTGTACAGGGGGCGCAAGGTGAAGCTTTCTTT. Full variable domain (remainder filled in from reference TRBV19 and TRBJ1-1): DGGITQSPKYLFRKEGQNVTLSCEQNLNHDAMYWYRQDPGQGLRLIYYSQIVNDFQKGDIAEGYSVSREKKESFPLTVTSAQKNPTAFYLCASRLAPVQGAQGEAFFGQGTRLTVV.

The V call is TRBV15, the J call TRBJ2-5; tentative D call: TRBD1 (6 bases). The V end was cut by 3 bases, the J end by 10 bases, with 21 bases between. This CDR3 has 15 amino acids. The germline V gene has CDR1 LNHNV and CDR2 YYDKDF (reference sequence). The CDR3 DNA reads as TGTGCCACCAGCAGCAATAACAGGGTTTTGGGGGACCAGTACTTC. Translated: CATSSNNRVLGDQYF.